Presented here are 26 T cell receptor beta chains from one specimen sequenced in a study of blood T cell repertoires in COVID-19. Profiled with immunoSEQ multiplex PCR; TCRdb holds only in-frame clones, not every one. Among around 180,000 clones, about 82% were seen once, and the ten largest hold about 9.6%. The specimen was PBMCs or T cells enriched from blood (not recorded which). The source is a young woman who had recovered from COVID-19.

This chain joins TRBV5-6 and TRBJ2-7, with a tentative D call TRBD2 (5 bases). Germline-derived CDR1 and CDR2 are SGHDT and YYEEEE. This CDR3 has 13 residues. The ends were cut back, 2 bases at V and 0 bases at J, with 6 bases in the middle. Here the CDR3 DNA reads TGTGCCAGCAGCTTCGGGGTCTCCTACGAGCAGTACTTC. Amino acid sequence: CASSFGVSYEQYF.

The CDR3 loop reads CASSLVRSYEQYF. CDR3 DNA: TGTGCCAGCAGTTTGGTCAGATCCTACGAGCAGTACTTC. The chain recombines TRBV27 with TRBJ2-7; D not resolved. Trimming cost V 3 bases and J 1 base, with 7 bases left between them. This CDR3 contains 13 residues. Germline loops: CDR1 MNHEY, CDR2 SMNVEV (reference sequence).

The CDR3 DNA is TGTGCCAGCAGCCACACCCCGGGACAGGGAATCTCTGGGGCCAACGTCCTGACTTTC. It yields the protein CASSHTPGQGISGANVLTF. The chain recombines TRBV4-2 with TRBJ2-6; the match to TRBD1 covers 9 bases. J was trimmed by 0 bases and V by 3 bases; bases with no gene match: 9. Germline V gene sequence: CDR1 LGHNA, CDR2 YNFKEQ. This CDR3 has 19 amino acids.

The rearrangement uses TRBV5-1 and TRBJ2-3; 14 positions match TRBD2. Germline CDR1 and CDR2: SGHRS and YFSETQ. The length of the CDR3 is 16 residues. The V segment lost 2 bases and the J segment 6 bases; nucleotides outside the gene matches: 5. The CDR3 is CASSLPGLAGVDTQYF. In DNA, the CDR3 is TGCGCCAGCAGCTTACCGGGACTAGCGGGAGTGGATACGCAGTATTTT.

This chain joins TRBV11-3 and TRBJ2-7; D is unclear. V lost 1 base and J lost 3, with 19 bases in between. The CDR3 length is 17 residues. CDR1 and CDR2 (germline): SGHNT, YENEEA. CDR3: CASSLAPPTAFDYEQYF. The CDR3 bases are TGTGCCAGCAGCTTAGCCCCACCAACAGCTTTCGACTACGAGCAGTACTTC. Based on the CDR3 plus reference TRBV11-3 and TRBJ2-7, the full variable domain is EAGVVQSPRYKIIEKKQPVAFWCNPISGHNTLYWYLQNLGQGPELLIRYENEEAVDDSQLPKDRFSAERLKGVDSTLKIQPAELGDSAVYLCASSLAPPTAFDYEQYFGPGTRLTVT.

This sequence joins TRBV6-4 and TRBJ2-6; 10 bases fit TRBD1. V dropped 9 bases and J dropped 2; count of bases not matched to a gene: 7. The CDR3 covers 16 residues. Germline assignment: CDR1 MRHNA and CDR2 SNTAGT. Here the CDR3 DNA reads TGTGCCAGTACGGGACAGGGGCCCCCTGGGGCCAACGTCCTGACTTTC. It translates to CASTGQGPPGANVLTF.

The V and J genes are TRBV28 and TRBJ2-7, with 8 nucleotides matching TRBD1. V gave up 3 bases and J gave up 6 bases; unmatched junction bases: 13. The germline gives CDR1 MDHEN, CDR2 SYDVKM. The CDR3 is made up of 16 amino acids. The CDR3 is CASSFPRGRGRGEQYF. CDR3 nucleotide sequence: TGTGCCAGCAGTTTTCCGCGGGGCAGGGGGCGTGGCGAGCAGTACTTC.

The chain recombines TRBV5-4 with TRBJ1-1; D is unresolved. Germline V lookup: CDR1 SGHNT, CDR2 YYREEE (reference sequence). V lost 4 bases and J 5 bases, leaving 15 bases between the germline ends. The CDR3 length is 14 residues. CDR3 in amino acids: CASSPVAGGTEAFF. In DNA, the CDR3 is TGTGCCAGCAGCCCAGTAGCGGGAGGGACTGAAGCTTTCTTT.

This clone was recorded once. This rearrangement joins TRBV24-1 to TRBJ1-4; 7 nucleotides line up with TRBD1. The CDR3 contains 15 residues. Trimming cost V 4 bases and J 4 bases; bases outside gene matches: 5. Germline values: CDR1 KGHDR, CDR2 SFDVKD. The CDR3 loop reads CATSDSTGLNEKLFF. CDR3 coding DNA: TGTGCCACCAGTGACTCGACAGGGCTTAATGAAAAACTGTTTTTT.

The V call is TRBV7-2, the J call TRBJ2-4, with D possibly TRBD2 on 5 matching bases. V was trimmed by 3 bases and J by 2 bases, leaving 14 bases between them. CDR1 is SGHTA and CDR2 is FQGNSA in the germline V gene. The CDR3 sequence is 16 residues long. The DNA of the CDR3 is TGTGCCAGCAGCTTGACTTCTACCGGGACCAAAAACATTCAGTACTTC. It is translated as CASSLTSTGTKNIQYF.

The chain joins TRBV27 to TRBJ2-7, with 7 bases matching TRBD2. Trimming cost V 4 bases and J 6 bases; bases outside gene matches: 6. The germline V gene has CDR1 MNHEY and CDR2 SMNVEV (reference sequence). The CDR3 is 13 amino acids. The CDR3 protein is CASSSPGLPEQYF. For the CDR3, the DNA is TGTGCCAGCAGTTCCCCGGGACTACCCGAGCAGTACTTC.

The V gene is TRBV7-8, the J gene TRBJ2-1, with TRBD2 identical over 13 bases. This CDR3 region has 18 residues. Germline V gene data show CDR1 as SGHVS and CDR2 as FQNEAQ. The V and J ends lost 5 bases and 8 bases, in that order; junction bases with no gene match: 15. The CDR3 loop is CASSPYVGLAGVWDEQFF. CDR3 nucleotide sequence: TGTGCCAGCAGCCCTTACGTAGGACTAGCGGGAGTATGGGATGAGCAGTTCTTC.

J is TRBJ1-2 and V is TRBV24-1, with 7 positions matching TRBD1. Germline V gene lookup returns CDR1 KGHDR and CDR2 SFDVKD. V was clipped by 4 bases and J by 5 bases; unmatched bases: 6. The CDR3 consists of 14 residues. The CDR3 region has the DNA TGTGCCACCAGTGACCGGGACAGAGAGTATGGCTACACCTTC. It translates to CATSDRDREYGYTF.

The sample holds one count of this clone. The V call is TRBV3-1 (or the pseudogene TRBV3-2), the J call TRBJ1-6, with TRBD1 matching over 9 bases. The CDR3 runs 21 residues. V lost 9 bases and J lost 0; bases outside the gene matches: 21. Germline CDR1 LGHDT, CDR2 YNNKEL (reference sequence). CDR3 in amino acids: CARINLLGQGNPSSYNSPLHF. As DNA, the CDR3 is TGTGCCAGGATCAATCTTTTAGGACAGGGGAACCCTAGCTCCTATAATTCACCCCTCCACTTT.

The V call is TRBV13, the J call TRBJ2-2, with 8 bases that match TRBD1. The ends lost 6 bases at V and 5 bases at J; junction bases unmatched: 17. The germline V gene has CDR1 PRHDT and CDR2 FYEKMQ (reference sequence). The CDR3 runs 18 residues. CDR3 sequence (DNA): TGTGCCAGCAGTCATAGATCGAACAGGGGGTTAAGAACCGGGGAGCTGTTTTTT. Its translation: CASSHRSNRGLRTGELFF. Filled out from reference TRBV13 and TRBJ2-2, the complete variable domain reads AAGVIQSPRHLIKEKRETATLKCYPIPRHDTVYWYQQGPGQDPQFLISFYEKMQSDKGSIPDRFSAQQFSDYHSELNMSSLELGDSALYFCASSHRSNRGLRTGELFFGEGSRLTVL.

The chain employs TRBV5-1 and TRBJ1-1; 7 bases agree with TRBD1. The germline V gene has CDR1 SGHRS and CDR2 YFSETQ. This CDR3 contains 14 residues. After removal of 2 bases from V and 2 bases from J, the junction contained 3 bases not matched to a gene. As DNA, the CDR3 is TGCGCCAGCAGCTTTGGGACAGCTAACACTGAAGCTTTCTTT. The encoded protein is CASSFGTANTEAFF.

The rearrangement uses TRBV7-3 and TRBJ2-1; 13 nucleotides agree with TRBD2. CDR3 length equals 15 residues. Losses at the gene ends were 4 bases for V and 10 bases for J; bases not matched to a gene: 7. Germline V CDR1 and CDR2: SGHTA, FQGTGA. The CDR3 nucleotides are TGTGCCAGCAGCTGGACTAGCGGGGGCGATCGAGAGCAGTTCTTC. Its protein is CASSWTSGGDREQFF.

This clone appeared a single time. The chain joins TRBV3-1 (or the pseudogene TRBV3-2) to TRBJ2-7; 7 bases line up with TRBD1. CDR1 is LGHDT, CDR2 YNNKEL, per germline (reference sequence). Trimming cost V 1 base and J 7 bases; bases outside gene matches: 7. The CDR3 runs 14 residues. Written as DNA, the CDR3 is TGTGCCAGCAGCCAAGTGCCCGGGACAGTAGAGCAGTACTTC. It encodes CASSQVPGTVEQYF.

The DNA of the CDR3 is TGTGCCAGCAGTGCAGACCGGGGCCGGGGGGGCTACACCTTC. Translated, it gives CASSADRGRGGYTF. The chain is built from TRBV6-4 and TRBJ1-2, with TRBD1 as a possible D gene (5 bases). The CDR3 spans 14 residues. The germline CDR1 and CDR2 sequences are MRHNA and SNTAGT. Trimming took off 4 bases at V and 8 bases at J, with 17 bases between the two ends.

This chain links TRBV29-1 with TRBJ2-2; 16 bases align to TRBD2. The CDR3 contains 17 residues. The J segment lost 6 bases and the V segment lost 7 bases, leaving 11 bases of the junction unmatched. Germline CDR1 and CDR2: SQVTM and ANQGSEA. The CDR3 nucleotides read TGCAGCGCAGCTGTACACGGGACTAGCGGGAGGGCCGGGGAGCTGTTTTTT. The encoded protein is CSAAVHGTSGRAGELFF.

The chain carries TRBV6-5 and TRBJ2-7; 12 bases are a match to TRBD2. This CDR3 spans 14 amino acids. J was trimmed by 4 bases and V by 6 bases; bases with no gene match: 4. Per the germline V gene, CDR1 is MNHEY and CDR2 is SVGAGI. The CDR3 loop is CASRQTSGRYEQYF. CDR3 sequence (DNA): TGTGCCAGCAGACAAACTAGCGGGAGGTACGAGCAGTACTTC.

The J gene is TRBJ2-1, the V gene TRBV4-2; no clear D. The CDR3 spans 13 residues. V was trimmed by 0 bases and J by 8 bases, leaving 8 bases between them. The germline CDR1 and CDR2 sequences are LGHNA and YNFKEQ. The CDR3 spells CASSQDLTYEQFF. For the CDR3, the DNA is TGTGCCAGCAGCCAAGACCTCACATATGAGCAGTTCTTC.

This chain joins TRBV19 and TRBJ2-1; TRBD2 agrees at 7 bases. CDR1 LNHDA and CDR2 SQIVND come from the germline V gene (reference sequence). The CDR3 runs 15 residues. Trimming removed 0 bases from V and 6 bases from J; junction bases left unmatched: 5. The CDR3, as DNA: TGTGCCAGTAGTATAGATGGCGGGAGTCGCAATGAGCAGTTCTTC. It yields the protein CASSIDGGSRNEQFF.

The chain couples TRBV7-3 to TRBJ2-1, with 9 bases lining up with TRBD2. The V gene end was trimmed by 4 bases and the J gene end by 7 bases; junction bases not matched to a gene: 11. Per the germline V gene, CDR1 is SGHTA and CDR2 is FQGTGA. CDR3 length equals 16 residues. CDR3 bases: TGTGCCAGCAGCTCCACCGGGACTAGCTTTACAAATGAGCAGTTCTTC. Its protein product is CASSSTGTSFTNEQFF. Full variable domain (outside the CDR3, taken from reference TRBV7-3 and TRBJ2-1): GAGVSQTPSNKVTEKGKYVELRCDPISGHTALYWYRQSLGQGPEFLIYFQGTGAADDSGLPNDRFFAVRPEGSVSTLKIQRTERGDSAVYLCASSSTGTSFTNEQFFGPGTRLTVL.

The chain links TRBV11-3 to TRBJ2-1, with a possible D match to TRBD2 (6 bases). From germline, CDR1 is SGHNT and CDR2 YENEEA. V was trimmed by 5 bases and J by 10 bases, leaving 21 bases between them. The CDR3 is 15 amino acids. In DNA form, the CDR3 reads TGTGCCAGCAGCCCCGGAGGGGAGGAGAGTGGGGAGCAGTTCTTC. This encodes CASSPGGEESGEQFF.

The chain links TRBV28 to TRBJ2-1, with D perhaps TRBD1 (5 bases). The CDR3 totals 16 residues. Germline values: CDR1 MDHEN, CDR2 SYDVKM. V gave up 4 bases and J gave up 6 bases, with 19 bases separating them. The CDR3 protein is CASSSDRTSSGNEQFF. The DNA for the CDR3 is TGTGCCAGCAGTTCCGACAGAACATCCTCGGGCAATGAGCAGTTCTTC.